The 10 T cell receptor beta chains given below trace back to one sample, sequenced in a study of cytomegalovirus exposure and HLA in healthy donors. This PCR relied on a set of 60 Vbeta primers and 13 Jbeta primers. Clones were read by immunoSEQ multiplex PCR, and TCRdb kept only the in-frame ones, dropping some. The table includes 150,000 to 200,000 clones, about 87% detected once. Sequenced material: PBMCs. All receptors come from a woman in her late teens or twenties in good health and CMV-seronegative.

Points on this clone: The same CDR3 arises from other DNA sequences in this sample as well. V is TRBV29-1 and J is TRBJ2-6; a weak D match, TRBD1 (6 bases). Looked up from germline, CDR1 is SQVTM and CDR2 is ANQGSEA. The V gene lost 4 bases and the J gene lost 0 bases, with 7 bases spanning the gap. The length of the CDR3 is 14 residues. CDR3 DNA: TGCAGCGTTGGGGGGCCCTCTGGGGCCAACGTCCTGACTTTC. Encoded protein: CSVGGPSGANVLTF. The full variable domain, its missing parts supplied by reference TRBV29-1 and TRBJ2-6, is SAVISQKPSRDICQRGTSLTIQCQVDSQVTMMFWYRQQPGQSLTLIATANQGSEATYESGFVIDKFPISRPNLTFSTLTVSNMSPEDSSIYLCSVGGPSGANVLTFGAGSRLTVL.

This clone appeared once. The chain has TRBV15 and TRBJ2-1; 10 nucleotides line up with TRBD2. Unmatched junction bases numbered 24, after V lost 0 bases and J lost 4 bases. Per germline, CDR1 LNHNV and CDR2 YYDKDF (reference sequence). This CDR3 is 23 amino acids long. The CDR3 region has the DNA TGTGCCACCAGCAGAGATATTGTATCTTCTGGGGCTAGCGGGAGCGTGGATTACAATGAGCAGTTCTTC. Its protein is CATSRDIVSSGASGSVDYNEQFF. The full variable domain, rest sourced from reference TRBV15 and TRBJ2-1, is DAMVIQNPRYQVTQFGKPVTLSCSQTLNHNVMYWYQQKSSQAPKLLFHYYDKDFNNEADTPDNFQSRRPNTSFCFLDIRSPGLGDTAMYLCATSRDIVSSGASGSVDYNEQFFGPGTRLTVL.

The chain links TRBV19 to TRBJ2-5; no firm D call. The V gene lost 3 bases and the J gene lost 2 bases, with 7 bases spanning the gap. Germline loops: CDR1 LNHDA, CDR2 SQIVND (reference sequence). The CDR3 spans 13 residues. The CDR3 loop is CASSIGRQETQYF. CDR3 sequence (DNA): TGTGCCAGTAGTATTGGCCGACAAGAGACCCAGTACTTC.

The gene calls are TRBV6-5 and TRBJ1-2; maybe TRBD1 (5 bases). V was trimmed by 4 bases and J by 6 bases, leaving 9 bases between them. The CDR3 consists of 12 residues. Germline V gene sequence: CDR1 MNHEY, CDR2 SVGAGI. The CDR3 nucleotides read TGTGCCAGCAGTTGGGAGGGGAATGGCTACACCTTC. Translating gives CASSWEGNGYTF.

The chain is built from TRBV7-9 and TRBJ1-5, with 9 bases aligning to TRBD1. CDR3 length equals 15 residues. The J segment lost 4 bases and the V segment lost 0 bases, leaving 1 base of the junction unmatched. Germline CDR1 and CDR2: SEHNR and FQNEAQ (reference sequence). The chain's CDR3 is CASSLAGQGNQPQHF. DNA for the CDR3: TGTGCCAGCAGCTTAGCGGGACAGGGAAATCAGCCCCAGCATTTT.

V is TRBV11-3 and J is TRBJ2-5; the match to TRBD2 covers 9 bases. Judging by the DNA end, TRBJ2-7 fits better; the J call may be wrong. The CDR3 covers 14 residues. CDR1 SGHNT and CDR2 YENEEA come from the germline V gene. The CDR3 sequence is CASSLRLAGSEQYF. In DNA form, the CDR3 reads TGTGCCAGCAGCTTGCGGCTAGCGGGATCCGAGCAGTACTTC.

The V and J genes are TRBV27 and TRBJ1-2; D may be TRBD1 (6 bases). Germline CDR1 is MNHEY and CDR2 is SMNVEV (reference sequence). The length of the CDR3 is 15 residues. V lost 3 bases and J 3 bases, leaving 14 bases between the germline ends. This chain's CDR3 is CASSFGQGIHYGYTF. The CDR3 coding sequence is TGTGCCAGCAGTTTTGGGCAGGGGATTCACTATGGCTACACCTTC.

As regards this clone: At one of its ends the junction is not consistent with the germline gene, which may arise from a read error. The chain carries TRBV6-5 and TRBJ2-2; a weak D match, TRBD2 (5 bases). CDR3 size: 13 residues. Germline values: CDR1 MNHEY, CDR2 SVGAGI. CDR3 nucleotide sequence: TGTGCCAGCAGGCTGCCAAACACCGGGGAGCGGTTTTTT. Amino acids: CASRLPNTGERFF.

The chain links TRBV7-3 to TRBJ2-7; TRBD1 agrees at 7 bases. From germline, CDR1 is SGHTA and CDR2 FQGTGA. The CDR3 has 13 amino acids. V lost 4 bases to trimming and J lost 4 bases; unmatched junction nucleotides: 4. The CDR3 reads CASSWRQGYEQYF. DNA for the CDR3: TGTGCCAGCAGCTGGAGACAGGGTTACGAGCAGTACTTC.

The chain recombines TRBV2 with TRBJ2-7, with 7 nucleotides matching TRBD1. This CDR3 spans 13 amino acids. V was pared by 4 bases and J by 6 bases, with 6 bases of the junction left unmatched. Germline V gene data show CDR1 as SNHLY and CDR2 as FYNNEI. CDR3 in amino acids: CASSVPGGAEQYF. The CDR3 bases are TGTGCCAGCAGTGTGCCAGGGGGTGCCGAGCAGTACTTC.